The present T cell receptor (beta chain) was sequenced within a study of OX40 agonist ivuxolimab in advanced cancers. The CDR3 runs 14 residues. The V and J ends lost 4 bases and 1 base, in that order; junction bases with no gene match: 1. Looked up from germline, CDR1 is SGHNT and CDR2 is YYREEE (reference sequence). Assay: immunoSEQ multiplex PCR; the TCRdb copy retains only in-frame clones and omits some. The data show 55,000 to 65,000 clones, about 88% seen once. The receptor's source is an adult with an advanced solid tumor such as melanoma, head and neck, liver or kidney cancer. The chain is built from TRBV5-4 and TRBJ2-5; 10 nucleotides align to TRBD2. The sample was CD4+ or CD8+ T cells sorted from blood, taken in a trial of the OX40 agonist ivuxolimab. The CDR3 DNA is TGTGCCAGCAGCGCTAGCGGGGGCCAAGAGACCCAGTACTTC. This encodes CASSASGGQETQYF.